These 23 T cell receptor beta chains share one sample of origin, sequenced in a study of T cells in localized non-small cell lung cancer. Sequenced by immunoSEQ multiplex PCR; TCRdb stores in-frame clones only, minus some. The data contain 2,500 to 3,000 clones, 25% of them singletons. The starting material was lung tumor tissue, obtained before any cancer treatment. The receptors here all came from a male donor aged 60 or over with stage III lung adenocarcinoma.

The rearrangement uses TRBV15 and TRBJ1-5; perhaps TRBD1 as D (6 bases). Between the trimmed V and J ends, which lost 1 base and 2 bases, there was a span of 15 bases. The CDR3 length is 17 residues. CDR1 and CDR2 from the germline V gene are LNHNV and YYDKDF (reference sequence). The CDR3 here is CATSRAQGTRGNQPQHF. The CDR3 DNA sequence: TGTGCCACCAGCAGAGCCCAGGGGACTCGGGGCAATCAGCCCCAGCATTTT.

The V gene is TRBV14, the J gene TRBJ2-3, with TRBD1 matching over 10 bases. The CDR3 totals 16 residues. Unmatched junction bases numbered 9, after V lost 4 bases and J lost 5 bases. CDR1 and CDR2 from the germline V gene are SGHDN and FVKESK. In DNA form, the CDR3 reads TGTGCCAGCAGCCGGATGACAGGGGGCTTTAGAGATACGCAGTATTTT. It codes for CASSRMTGGFRDTQYF.

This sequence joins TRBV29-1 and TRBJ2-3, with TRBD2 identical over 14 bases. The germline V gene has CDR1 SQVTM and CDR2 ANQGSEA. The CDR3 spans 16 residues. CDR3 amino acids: CSAQGTSGSGTDTQYF. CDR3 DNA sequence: TGCAGTGCCCAGGGGACTAGCGGGAGTGGCACAGATACGCAGTATTTT.

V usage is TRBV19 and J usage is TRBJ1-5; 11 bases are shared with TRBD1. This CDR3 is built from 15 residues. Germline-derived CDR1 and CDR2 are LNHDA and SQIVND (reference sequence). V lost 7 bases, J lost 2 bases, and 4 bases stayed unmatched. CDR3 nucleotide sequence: TGTGCCAGTATCCGGACAGGGGGCGGCAATCAGCCCCAGCATTTT. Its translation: CASIRTGGGNQPQHF.

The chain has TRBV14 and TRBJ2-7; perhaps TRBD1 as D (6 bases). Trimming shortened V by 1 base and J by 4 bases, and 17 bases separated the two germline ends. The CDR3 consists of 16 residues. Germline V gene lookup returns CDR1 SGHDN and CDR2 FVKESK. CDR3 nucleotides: TGTGCCAGCAGCCAAGCGAACAGGGTCTCTTCTTACGAGCAGTACTTC. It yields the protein CASSQANRVSSYEQYF. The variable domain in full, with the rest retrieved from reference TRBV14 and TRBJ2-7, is EAGVTQFPSHSVIEKGQTVTLRCDPISGHDNLYWYRRVMGKEIKFLLHFVKESKQDESGMPNNRFLAERTGGTYSTLKVQPAELEDSGVYFCASSQANRVSSYEQYFGPGTRLTVT.

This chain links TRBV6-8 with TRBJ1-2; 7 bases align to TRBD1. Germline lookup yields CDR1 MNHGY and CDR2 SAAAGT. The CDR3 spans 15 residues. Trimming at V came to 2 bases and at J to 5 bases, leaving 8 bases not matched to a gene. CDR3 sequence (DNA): TGTGCCAGCAGTTACGTTACGGGACAGCTGTATGGCTACACCTTC. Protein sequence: CASSYVTGQLYGYTF.

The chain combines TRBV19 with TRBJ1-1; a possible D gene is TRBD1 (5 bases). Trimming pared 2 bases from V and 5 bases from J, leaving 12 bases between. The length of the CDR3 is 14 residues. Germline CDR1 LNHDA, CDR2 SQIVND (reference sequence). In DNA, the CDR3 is TGTGCCAGTAGTATACGGTCAGGGAGGACTGAAGCTTTCTTT. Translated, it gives CASSIRSGRTEAFF.

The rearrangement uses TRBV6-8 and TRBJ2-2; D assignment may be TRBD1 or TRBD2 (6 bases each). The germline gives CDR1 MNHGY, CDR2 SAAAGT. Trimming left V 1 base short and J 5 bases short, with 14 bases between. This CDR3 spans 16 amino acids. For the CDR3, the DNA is TGTGCCAGCAGTTACTATGGGGGGCGCGAGACCGGGGAGCTGTTTTTT. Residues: CASSYYGGRETGELFF.

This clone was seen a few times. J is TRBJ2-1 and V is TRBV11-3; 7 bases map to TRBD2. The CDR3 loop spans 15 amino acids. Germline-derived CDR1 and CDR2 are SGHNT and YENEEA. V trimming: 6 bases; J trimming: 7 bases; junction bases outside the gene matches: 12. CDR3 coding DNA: TGTGCCAGCAGTCCCGTAGCGGGCCAATCGAATGAGCAGTTCTTC. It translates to CASSPVAGQSNEQFF.

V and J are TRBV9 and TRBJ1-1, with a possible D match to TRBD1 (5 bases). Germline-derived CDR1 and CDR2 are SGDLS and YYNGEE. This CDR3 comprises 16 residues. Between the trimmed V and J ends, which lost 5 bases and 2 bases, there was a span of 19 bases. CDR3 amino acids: CASSLLGTLPNTEAFF. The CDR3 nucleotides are TGTGCCAGCAGTTTACTCGGGACCCTTCCTAACACTGAAGCTTTCTTT.

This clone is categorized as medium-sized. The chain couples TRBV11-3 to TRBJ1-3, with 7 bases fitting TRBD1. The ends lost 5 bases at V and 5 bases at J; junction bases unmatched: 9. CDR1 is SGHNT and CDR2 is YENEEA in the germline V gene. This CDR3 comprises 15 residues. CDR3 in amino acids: CASSPGGLLRNTIYF. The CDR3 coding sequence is TGTGCCAGCAGCCCAGGGGGACTTTTGCGAAACACCATATATTTT. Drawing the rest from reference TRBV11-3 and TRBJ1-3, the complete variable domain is EAGVVQSPRYKIIEKKQPVAFWCNPISGHNTLYWYLQNLGQGPELLIRYENEEAVDDSQLPKDRFSAERLKGVDSTLKIQPAELGDSAVYLCASSPGGLLRNTIYFGEGSWLTVV.

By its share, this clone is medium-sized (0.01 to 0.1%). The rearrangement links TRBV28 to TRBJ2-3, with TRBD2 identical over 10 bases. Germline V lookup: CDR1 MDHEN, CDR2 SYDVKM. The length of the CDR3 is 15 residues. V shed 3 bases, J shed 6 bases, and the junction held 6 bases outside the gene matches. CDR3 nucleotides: TGTGCCAGCAGTTTGAAGCTAGCGGGAGCCGATACGCAGTATTTT. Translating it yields CASSLKLAGADTQYF.

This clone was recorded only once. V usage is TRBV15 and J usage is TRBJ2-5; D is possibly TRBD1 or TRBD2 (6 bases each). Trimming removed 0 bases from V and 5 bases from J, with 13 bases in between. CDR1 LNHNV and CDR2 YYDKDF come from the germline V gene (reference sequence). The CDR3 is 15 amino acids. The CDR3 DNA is TGTGCCACCAGCAGAGATCGGCAGGGGAGGGAGACCCAGTACTTC. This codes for CATSRDRQGRETQYF.

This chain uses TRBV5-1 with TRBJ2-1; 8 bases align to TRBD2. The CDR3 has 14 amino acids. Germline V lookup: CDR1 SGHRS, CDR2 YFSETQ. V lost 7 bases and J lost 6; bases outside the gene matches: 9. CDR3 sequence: CASSGLVGSNEQFF. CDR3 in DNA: TGCGCCAGCTCGGGACTAGTAGGGTCCAATGAGCAGTTCTTC.

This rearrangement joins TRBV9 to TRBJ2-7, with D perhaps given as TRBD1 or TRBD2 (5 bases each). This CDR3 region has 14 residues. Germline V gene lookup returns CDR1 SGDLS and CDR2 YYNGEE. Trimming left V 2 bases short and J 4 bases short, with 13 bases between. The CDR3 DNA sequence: TGTGCCAGCAGCGTCGGGACGGTAGGTTACGAGCAGTACTTC. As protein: CASSVGTVGYEQYF.

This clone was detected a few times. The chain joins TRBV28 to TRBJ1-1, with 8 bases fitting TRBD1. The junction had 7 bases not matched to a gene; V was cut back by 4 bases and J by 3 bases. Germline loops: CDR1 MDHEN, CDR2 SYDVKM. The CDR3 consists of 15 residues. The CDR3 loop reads CASSSYRGADTEAFF. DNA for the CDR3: TGTGCCAGCAGTTCTTACAGGGGGGCAGACACTGAAGCTTTCTTT.

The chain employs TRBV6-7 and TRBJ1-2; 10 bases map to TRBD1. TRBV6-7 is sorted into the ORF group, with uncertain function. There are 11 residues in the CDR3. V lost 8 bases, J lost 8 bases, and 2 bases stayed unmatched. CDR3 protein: CASWDRGGYTF. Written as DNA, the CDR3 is TGTGCCAGCTGGGACAGGGGCGGCTACACCTTC.

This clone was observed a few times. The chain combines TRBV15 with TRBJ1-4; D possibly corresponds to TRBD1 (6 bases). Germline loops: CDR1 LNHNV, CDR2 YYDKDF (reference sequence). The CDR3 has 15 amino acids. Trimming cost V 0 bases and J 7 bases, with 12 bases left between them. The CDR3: CATSRDRGGSEKLFF. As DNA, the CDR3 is TGTGCCACCAGCAGAGATAGGGGGGGGAGTGAAAAACTGTTTTTT.

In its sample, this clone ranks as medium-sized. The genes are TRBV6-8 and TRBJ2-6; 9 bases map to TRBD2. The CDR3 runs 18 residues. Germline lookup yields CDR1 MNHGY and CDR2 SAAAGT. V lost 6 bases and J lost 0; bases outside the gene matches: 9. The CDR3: CASRTVAGALSGANVLTF. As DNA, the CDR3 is TGTGCCAGCAGAACCGTAGCGGGAGCCCTCTCTGGGGCCAACGTCCTGACTTTC.

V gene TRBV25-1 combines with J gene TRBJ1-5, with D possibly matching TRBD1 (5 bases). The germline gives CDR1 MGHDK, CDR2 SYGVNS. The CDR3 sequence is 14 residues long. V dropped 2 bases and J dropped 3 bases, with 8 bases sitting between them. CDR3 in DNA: TGTGCCAGCAGTGAACACAGGTCCAATCAGCCCCAGCATTTT. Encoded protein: CASSEHRSNQPQHF.

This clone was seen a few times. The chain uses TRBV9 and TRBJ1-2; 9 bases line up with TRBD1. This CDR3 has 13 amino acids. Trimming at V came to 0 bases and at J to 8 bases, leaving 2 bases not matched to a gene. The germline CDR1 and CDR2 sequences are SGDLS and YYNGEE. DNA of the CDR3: TGTGCCAGCAGCGTAGGGGACAGGGAGGGCTACACCTTC. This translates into CASSVGDREGYTF.

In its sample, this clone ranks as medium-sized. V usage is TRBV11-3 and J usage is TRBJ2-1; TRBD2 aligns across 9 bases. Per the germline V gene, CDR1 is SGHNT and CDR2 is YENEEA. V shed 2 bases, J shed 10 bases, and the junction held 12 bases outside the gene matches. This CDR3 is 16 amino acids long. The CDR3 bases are TGTGCCAGCAGCTTATTACCAGCGGGGGGTAGGGCGGAGCAGTTCTTC. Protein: CASSLLPAGGRAEQFF.

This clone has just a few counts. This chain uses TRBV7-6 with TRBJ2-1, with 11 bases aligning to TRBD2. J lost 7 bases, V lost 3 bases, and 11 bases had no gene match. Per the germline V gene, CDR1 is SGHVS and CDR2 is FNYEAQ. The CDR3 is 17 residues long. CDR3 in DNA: TGTGCCAGCAGCTTGGGGACTAGCGGAGCCCTAGGGAATGAGCAGTTCTTC. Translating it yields CASSLGTSGALGNEQFF.